This TCR beta chain was found in a study of blood T cell repertoires in COVID-19. About the study: The United States, Italy and Spain were the sources of the acute and convalescent COVID-19 samples. The cDNA or gDNA used as material had been derived from T cells, B-cell-depleted T cells, or PBMCs.

Per the original data handling: Estimated nucleated cell counts came from reference gene primer amplification. The protocol was immunoSEQ multiplex PCR, while the TCRdb copy is restricted to in-frame clones and leaves out a portion. V and J calls and clone size are given by that table; D and trimming were obtained from the DNA. This table has 70,000 to 90,000 clones, approximately 85% appearing once. One Seattle source followed patients from active infection through their disease course. The CDR3 runs to 13 residues. Germline V gene lookup returns CDR1 KGHSH and CDR2 LQKENI. With 4 bases clipped from V and 9 bases from J, the junction kept 3 bases outside the gene matches.

The receptor was derived from a man aged 50-60 years with COVID-19, enrolled during active disease. The material sequenced was peripheral blood. V is TRBV18 and J is TRBJ1-4; TRBD1 matches 9 bases. CDR3 protein: CASSQGQGQKLFF. The CDR3 DNA reads TGTGCCAGCTCACAGGGACAGGGCCAAAAACTGTTTTTT. Full variable domain (rest looked up from reference TRBV18 and TRBJ1-4): NAGVMQNPRHLVRRRGQEARLRCSPMKGHSHVYWYRQLPEEGLKFMVYLQKENIIDESGMPKERFSAEFPKEGPSILRIQQVVRGDSAAYFCASSQGQGQKLFFGSGTQLSVL.